This T cell receptor (beta chain) was found in a study of response to subunit inactivated influenza vaccine. Study-wide findings and caveats: A suggestion made by the authors is that each seasonal influenza vaccination recruits few new T cells.

This clonotype came up a few times. Its antigen is not identified. The V segment lost 0 bases and the J segment 5 bases; nucleotides outside the gene matches: 6. CDR3 length: 16 residues. Germline loops: CDR1 SGHVS, CDR2 FNYEAQ. TCRdb re-analysed the RT-PCR reads in MiXCR, keeping a single row per CDR3 protein. The sample consists of about 190,000 distinct CDR3 sequences, approximately 14% of them appearing once. The sample consisted of CD8+ T cells sorted from PBMCs, taken 5 days after vaccination. The chain recombines TRBV7-6 with TRBJ2-1; 8 bases are a match to TRBD2. The receptor comes from a man aged 50 or older who received an inactivated influenza vaccine. CDR3 protein: CASSLAGRAIHNEQFF. As DNA, the CDR3 is TGTGCCAGCAGCTTAGCCGGGAGGGCCATTCACAATGAGCAGTTCTTC.